These 27 T cell receptor beta chains originate from one sample sequenced in a study of T cell responses to AZD1222 COVID-19 vaccine. Clones were read by immunoSEQ multiplex PCR, and TCRdb kept only the in-frame ones, dropping some. The sample contains about 120,000 clones, around 90% of which appear only once. The source was peripheral blood, collected on day 0 of AZD1222 vaccination. The receptors were sampled from an adult in good health.

This chain connects TRBV3-1 (or the pseudogene TRBV3-2) to TRBJ2-5; 8 bases align to TRBD2. This CDR3 has 15 residues. From germline, CDR1 is LGHDT and CDR2 YNNKEL (reference sequence). Trimming at V came to 4 bases and at J to 0 bases, leaving 4 bases not matched to a gene. CDR3: CASSPGLGDQETQYF. DNA of the CDR3: TGTGCCAGCAGCCCGGGACTAGGGGACCAAGAGACCCAGTACTTC.

This chain connects TRBV4-3 to TRBJ2-3, with D possibly being TRBD2 (6 bases). CDR3 length equals 16 residues. The germline CDR1 and CDR2 sequences are LGHNA and YSLEER. V was cut by 0 bases and J by 1 base, with 11 bases left in between. The CDR3 nucleotides read TGCGCCAGCAGCCAAGATGTCCCGGGAGGCACAGATACGCAGTATTTT. This sequence encodes CASSQDVPGGTDTQYF.

The rearrangement links TRBV11-2 to TRBJ1-2, with TRBD1 matching 10 bases. Unmatched junction bases numbered 8, after V lost 4 bases and J lost 6 bases. CDR1 and CDR2 (germline): SGHAT, FQNNGV. This CDR3 spans 15 amino acids. CDR3 DNA: TGTGCCAGCAGCTCCTTACGGGACAGGGGAGATGGCTACACCTTC. It specifies CASSSLRDRGDGYTF.

The chain combines TRBV5-1 with TRBJ2-1, with 11 positions matching TRBD2. Unmatched junction bases numbered 8, after V lost 0 bases and J lost 9 bases. In germline, CDR1 is SGHRS, CDR2 YFSETQ. The CDR3 length is 16 residues. Here the CDR3 reads CASSLGFSGRAGEQFF. CDR3 in DNA: TGCGCCAGCAGCTTGGGGTTTAGCGGGAGGGCCGGTGAGCAGTTCTTC. Using reference TRBV5-1 and TRBJ2-1 for the parts outside the CDR3, the full variable domain is KAGVTQTPRYLIKTRGQQVTLSCSPISGHRSVSWYQQTPGQGLQFLFEYFSETQRNKGNFPGRFSGRQFSNSRSEMNVSTLELGDSALYLCASSLGFSGRAGEQFFGPGTRLTVL.

The chain carries TRBV7-9 and TRBJ1-6; no firm D call. Germline loops: CDR1 SEHNR, CDR2 FQNEAQ (reference sequence). V gave up 1 base and J gave up 8 bases, with 12 bases separating them. The CDR3 contains 15 residues. CDR3 residues: CASSLGAVTDSPLHF. CDR3 DNA: TGTGCCAGCAGCTTAGGAGCGGTAACGGATTCACCCCTCCACTTT.

The V and J genes are TRBV6-6 and TRBJ1-1, with 8 bases lining up with TRBD1. The CDR3 loop spans 11 amino acids. J gave up 6 bases and V 8 bases, and 2 bases lay outside the gene matches. The V gene's germline CDR1 is MNHNY and CDR2 SVGAGI (reference sequence). The CDR3 nucleotides are TGTGCCAGCGACAGGGGCCCTGAAGCTTTCTTT. Its protein is CASDRGPEAFF.

V and J are TRBV7-6 and TRBJ2-3; TRBD2 agrees at 11 bases. This CDR3 spans 17 amino acids. The V and J ends lost 4 bases and 2 bases, in that order; junction bases with no gene match: 8. Germline CDR1 and CDR2: SGHVS and FNYEAQ. The CDR3 DNA follows: TGTGCCAGCAGCTACGGGACTAGCGGAAGGATCACAGATACGCAGTATTTT. It encodes CASSYGTSGRITDTQYF.

This chain links TRBV7-9 with TRBJ2-5; 8 bases are a match to TRBD2. CDR1 is SEHNR, CDR2 FQNEAQ, per germline (reference sequence). With 3 bases clipped from V and 5 bases from J, the junction kept 11 bases outside the gene matches. The CDR3 runs to 16 residues. The DNA for the CDR3 is TGTGCCAGCAGCTTTAACCTAGCGGGCCATCTCGAGACCCAGTACTTC. Protein sequence: CASSFNLAGHLETQYF.

The V and J genes are TRBV6-2 or TRBV6-3 and TRBJ1-2; D uncertain. Germline V lookup: CDR1 MNHEY, CDR2 SVGEGT. V gave up 0 bases and J gave up 3 bases, with 14 bases separating them. CDR3 size: 16 residues. CDR3 nucleotide sequence: TGTGCCAGCAGTTACTCCCTAACGGGCTCTCACTATGGCTACACCTTC. Its protein is CASSYSLTGSHYGYTF.

The chain links TRBV6-5 to TRBJ2-3; 9 bases match TRBD1. Per the germline V gene, CDR1 is MNHEY and CDR2 is SVGAGI. V was pared by 6 bases and J by 4 bases, with 2 bases of the junction left unmatched. The CDR3 covers 13 residues. The CDR3 nucleotides read TGTGCCAGCAGCAGACAGGGGGCAGATACGCAGTATTTT. It encodes CASSRQGADTQYF.

The V and J genes are TRBV24-1 and TRBJ2-1, with D perhaps TRBD1 (6 bases). The CDR3 sequence is 13 residues long. The germline V and J ends were trimmed by 4 bases and 7 bases, with 10 bases remaining between them. CDR1 is KGHDR, CDR2 SFDVKD, per germline. Here the CDR3 reads CATSELQGNEQFF. The CDR3, as DNA: TGTGCCACCAGTGAGCTACAGGGTAATGAGCAGTTCTTC.

This clone was seen just once. The chain has TRBV24-1 and TRBJ1-2; D not certain. The CDR3 runs to 13 residues. Looked up from germline, CDR1 is KGHDR and CDR2 is SFDVKD. The V end was cut by 9 bases, the J end by 2 bases, with 12 bases between. This chain's CDR3 is CATGMGGNYGYTF. In DNA form, the CDR3 reads TGTGCCACCGGCATGGGAGGGAACTATGGCTACACCTTC.

V is TRBV11-3 and J is TRBJ2-1, with TRBD2 as a possible D gene (6 bases). In germline, CDR1 is SGHNT, CDR2 YENEEA. Trimming left V 2 bases short and J 4 bases short, with 18 bases between. CDR3 length equals 17 residues. The CDR3 region is CASSLTGVGGIYNEQFF. The DNA for the CDR3 is TGTGCCAGCAGCTTAACCGGGGTGGGCGGGATTTACAATGAGCAGTTCTTC.

This clone was recorded a few times. The V call is TRBV14, the J call TRBJ2-2; D not resolved. The CDR3 is 16 amino acids. Trimming pared 2 bases from V and 2 bases from J, leaving 12 bases between. From germline, CDR1 is SGHDN and CDR2 FVKESK. The CDR3: CASSQSRAVNTGELFF. For the CDR3, the DNA is TGTGCCAGCAGCCAATCCCGGGCGGTAAACACCGGGGAGCTGTTTTTT.

The chain employs TRBV30 and TRBJ1-2, with 9 nucleotides matching TRBD1. The J segment lost 8 bases and the V segment lost 1 base, leaving 11 bases of the junction unmatched. Germline V gene data show CDR1 as GTSNPN and CDR2 as SVGIG (reference sequence). The CDR3 runs 15 residues. The chain's CDR3 is CAWSELTGGAKGYTF. The CDR3 DNA reads as TGTGCCTGGAGTGAACTAACAGGGGGCGCAAAAGGCTACACCTTC. Complete variable domain (other parts from reference TRBV30 and TRBJ1-2): SQTIHQWPATLVQPVGSPLSLECTVEGTSNPNLYWYRQAAGRGLQLLFYSVGIGQISSEVPQNLSASRPQDRQFILSSKKLLLSDSGFYLCAWSELTGGAKGYTFGSGTRLTVV.

The rearrangement links TRBV3-1 (or the pseudogene TRBV3-2) to TRBJ2-7; D not resolved. This CDR3 has 13 residues. V was cut by 2 bases and J by 4 bases, with 9 bases left in between. Germline-derived CDR1 and CDR2 are LGHDT and YNNKEL (reference sequence). Here the CDR3 reads CASSQNLAYEQYF. The CDR3, as DNA: TGTGCCAGCAGCCAAAATCTTGCGTACGAGCAGTACTTC.

V usage is TRBV5-6 and J usage is TRBJ1-4; D might be TRBD1 (6 bases). The CDR3 totals 14 residues. Trimming pared 1 base from V and 6 bases from J, leaving 10 bases between. Germline V CDR1 and CDR2: SGHDT, YYEEEE. CDR3: CASSLRGAYEKLFF. The CDR3 DNA reads TGTGCCAGCAGCTTGAGGGGGGCATATGAAAAACTGTTTTTT.

The CDR3 DNA is TGTGCCAGCAGCCGGGGACCGAACACTGAAGCTTTCTTT. Its protein product is CASSRGPNTEAFF. The chain combines TRBV7-8 with TRBJ1-1, with a tentative D call TRBD1 (5 bases). Germline assignment: CDR1 SGHVS and CDR2 FQNEAQ. This CDR3 has 13 amino acids. V lost 5 bases, J lost 1 base, and 8 bases lay in between.

The CDR3 region has the DNA TGTGCCAGCATTTGGACTAGCGGGGCCAAAGGGGAGCTGTTTTTT. This codes for CASIWTSGAKGELFF. The chain links TRBV6-5 to TRBJ2-2, with 12 nucleotides matching TRBD2. Germline lookup yields CDR1 MNHEY and CDR2 SVGAGI. The CDR3 has 15 residues. J was trimmed by 8 bases and V by 7 bases; bases with no gene match: 8.

This clone has only a few counts. The J gene is TRBJ2-1, the V gene TRBV21-1; the D call of TRBD1 is as the table states it, not checked on the DNA. TRBV21-1 is listed as a pseudogene. The CDR3 contains 16 residues. The CDR3 loop is CASSPRQSWGQNEQFF. Written as DNA, the CDR3 is TGTGCCAGCAGCCCTCGACAATCCTGGGGACAAAATGAGCAGTTCTTC.

This chain uses TRBV10-3 with TRBJ1-5; 7 bases are shared with TRBD1. This CDR3 is built from 11 residues. J was trimmed by 7 bases and V by 10 bases; bases with no gene match: 4. CDR1 and CDR2 from the germline V gene are ENHRY and SYGVKD. The CDR3, as DNA: TGTGCCACAGGGGGTCGGCAGCCCCAGCATTTT. It specifies CATGGRQPQHF.

V usage is TRBV12-3 or TRBV12-4 and J usage is TRBJ2-5; D might be TRBD2 (5 bases). Trimming shortened V by 6 bases and J by 5 bases, and 13 bases separated the two germline ends. The CDR3 is 13 amino acids. The CDR3: CASSPGIRETQYF. CDR3 in DNA: TGTGCCAGCAGCCCCGGGATTAGGGAGACCCAGTACTTC.

The rearrangement uses TRBV19 and TRBJ2-1; TRBD1 agrees at 8 bases. V lost 7 bases and J lost 6; bases outside the gene matches: 14. This CDR3 contains 16 residues. Germline assignment: CDR1 LNHDA and CDR2 SQIVND (reference sequence). CDR3 loop: CASIGPRTGRGNEQFF. The CDR3 coding sequence is TGTGCCAGTATTGGACCCCGGACAGGGCGTGGCAATGAGCAGTTCTTC.

The chain recombines TRBV19 with TRBJ1-1, with D maybe TRBD1 (6 bases). CDR3 size: 15 residues. V lost 9 bases, J lost 0 bases, and 17 bases lay in between. Germline V lookup: CDR1 LNHDA, CDR2 SQIVND (reference sequence). The CDR3 spells CASRDTQSMNTEAFF. The CDR3 bases are TGTGCCAGCCGGGACACACAGTCCATGAACACTGAAGCTTTCTTT.

The chain employs TRBV11-2 and TRBJ2-2, with D possibly matching TRBD1 (6 bases). V dropped 7 bases and J dropped 2 bases, with 14 bases sitting between them. The germline V gene encodes CDR1 SGHAT and CDR2 FQNNGV. CDR3 length: 15 amino acids. The CDR3 sequence is CASTLRGRNTGELFF. The CDR3 DNA is TGTGCCAGCACCCTAAGGGGGAGAAACACCGGGGAGCTGTTTTTT.

J is TRBJ2-4 and V is TRBV20-1, with TRBD2 as a possible D gene (6 bases). This CDR3 spans 16 amino acids. The V end lost 3 bases, the J end lost 0 bases, and 15 bases lay between the germline ends. CDR1 and CDR2 (germline): DFQATT, SNEGSKA (reference sequence). The CDR3 DNA follows: TGCAGTGCTAGTAAAGCGGGCCTACTAGCCAAAAACATTCAGTACTTC. It yields the protein CSASKAGLLAKNIQYF.

CDR3 loop: CASSERTGVEKLFF. CDR3 nucleotides: TGTGCCAGCAGTGAACGGACAGGGGTCGAAAAACTGTTTTTT. The genes are TRBV6-1 and TRBJ1-4, with TRBD1 matching 9 bases. The junction had 3 bases not matched to a gene; V was cut back by 2 bases and J by 8 bases. The CDR3 sequence is 14 residues long. Looked up from germline, CDR1 is MNHNS and CDR2 is SASEGT.